The T cell receptor beta chain under discussion was sequenced for a study of neurological immune-mediated disorders. Germline values: CDR1 SGHDT, CDR2 YYEEEE. Trimming pared 0 bases from V and 0 bases from J, leaving 7 bases between. This CDR3 region has 15 residues. One entry per CDR3 protein, called by TCRdb with MiXCR from the 5' RACE reads. Altogether 66,000 or so distinct CDR3 sequences are present, 4% to 6% being singletons, with the ten largest covering less than 3.5%. This clonotype was counted ten times or more. This TCR was sampled from a woman in her 30s with multiple sclerosis. Sequenced: PBMCs. V gene TRBV5-6 combines with J gene TRBJ2-4, with D hard to call. The CDR3 DNA reads as TGTGCCAGCAGCTTGGTCCGGATAGCCAAAAACATTCAGTACTTC. Amino acids: CASSLVRIAKNIQYF.